The clone carrying this T cell receptor beta chain was detected a few times. The CDR3 length is 13 residues. V shed 4 bases and J 7 bases; nucleotides not matched to a gene: 6. This record comes from a study of T cells in Graves' hyperthyroidism and ophthalmopathy. Amplified regions were TCR beta CDR3 sequences from RNA transcripts. Primed by the HTBI set, a first-round RT-PCR was run on the TCR CDR3. Using its own MiXCR run on the multiplex PCR reads, TCRdb lists one record per CDR3 protein. The table has hundreds of thousands of distinct CDR3 sequences, around 13% seen once. The material sequenced was blood. This TCR was recovered from a woman aged 25 to 39 with Graves' hyperthyroidism. This chain uses TRBV12-3 or TRBV12-4 with TRBJ2-7; 8 positions match TRBD1. The CDR3 region has the DNA TGTGCCAGCAGTTGGGGACAGGCGGGGGAGCAGTACTTC. It specifies CASSWGQAGEQYF.